This T cell receptor beta chain was obtained from a study of blood T cell repertoires in COVID-19. The CDR3 consists of 13 residues. V lost 5 bases and J lost 0, with 6 bases in between. Germline V gene sequence: CDR1 MNHEY, CDR2 SMNVEV (reference sequence). The protocol was immunoSEQ multiplex PCR, while the TCRdb copy is restricted to in-frame clones and leaves out a portion. The sample shows under 200,000 clones, 89% of them seen only once. The source is a woman between 18 and 29 years old who had recovered from COVID-19. Sequencing input: PBMCs or T cells enriched from blood (not recorded which). The chain employs TRBV27 and TRBJ2-3; D is undetermined. The CDR3 DNA follows: TGTGCCAGCAGTAAAACTAGCACAGATACGCAGTATTTT. It specifies CASSKTSTDTQYF.